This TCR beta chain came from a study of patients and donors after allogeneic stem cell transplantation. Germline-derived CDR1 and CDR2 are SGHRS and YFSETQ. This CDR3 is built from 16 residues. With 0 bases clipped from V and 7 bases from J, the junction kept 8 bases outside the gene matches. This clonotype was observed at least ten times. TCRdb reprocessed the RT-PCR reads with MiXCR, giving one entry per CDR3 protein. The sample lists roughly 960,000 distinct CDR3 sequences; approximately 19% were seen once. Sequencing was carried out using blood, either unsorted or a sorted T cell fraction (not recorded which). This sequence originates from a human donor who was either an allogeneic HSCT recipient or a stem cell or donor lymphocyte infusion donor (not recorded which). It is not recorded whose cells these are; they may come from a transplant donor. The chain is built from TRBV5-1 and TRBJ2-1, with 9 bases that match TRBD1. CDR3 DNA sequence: TGCGCCAGCAGCTTGGCCCCGGGACAGGGAGGGAATGAGCAGTTCTTC. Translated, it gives CASSLAPGQGGNEQFF.